These 9 T cell receptor beta chains were all obtained from the same sample, sequenced in a study of blood T cells in healthy people across ages. Combining a sample-barcoded 5' primer with a J-beta primer mix, a second PCR ran for about 7 to 12 cycles. TCRdb analysed the 5' RACE reads with MiXCR anew, one entry per CDR3 protein. The table includes 540,000 or so distinct CDR3 sequences, 40% to 55% detected once. The sample consisted of blood. Receptors were obtained from an elderly man in good health.

About this clonotype: Just one base apart from a much larger clone, this may be a read error. This CDR3 reads CASRSPPNEQYF. In DNA, the CDR3 is TGTGCCAGCAGGTCCCCCCCGAACGAGCAGTACTTC. This chain connects TRBV6-6 to TRBJ2-7; D ambiguous. CDR1 MNHNY and CDR2 SVGAGI come from the germline V gene (reference sequence). V shed 6 bases and J shed 5 bases, with 11 bases lying between them. The CDR3 spans 12 residues.

In the case of this clonotype: This may stem from a read error, because a much larger clone lies one nucleotide away. V usage is TRBV7-2 and J usage is TRBJ1-6; TRBD1 is a possible D gene (5 bases). The CDR3 totals 16 residues. Trimming shortened V by 4 bases and J by 7 bases, and 17 bases separated the two germline ends. The V gene's germline CDR1 is SGHTA and CDR2 FQGNSA. CDR3 nucleotides: TGTGCCAGCAGCTCCTCTGGCAGGGAAAGGAATTCACCCCTCCACTTT. It specifies CASSSSGRERNSPLHF.

This clonotype has only a few counts. The CDR3 DNA reads as TGTGCCAGCAGCTTAGGGGCGGACAGGGAACACAATGAGCAGTTCTTC. Translated: CASSLGADREHNEQFF. The genes are TRBV7-6 and TRBJ2-1, with 8 bases fitting TRBD1. Germline V CDR1 and CDR2: SGHVS, FNYEAQ. The CDR3 runs 16 residues. The V gene end was trimmed by 1 base and the J gene end by 5 bases; junction bases not matched to a gene: 7. The full variable domain, completed using reference TRBV7-6 and TRBJ2-1, is GAGVSQSPRYKVTKRGQDVALRCDPISGHVSLYWYRQALGQGPEFLTYFNYEAQQDKSGLPNDRFSAERPEGSISTLTIQRTEQRDSAMYRCASSLGADREHNEQFFGPGTRLTVL.

As regards this clonotype: Possible read error: a much larger clone is one base away. The chain joins TRBV28 to TRBJ1-4; D might be TRBD1 (5 bases). Germline CDR1 MDHEN, CDR2 SYDVKM. V lost 1 base and J 7 bases, leaving 19 bases between the germline ends. The CDR3 runs 17 residues. CDR3 nucleotides: TGTGCCAGCAGTTTATCAACTGATGGGGCGGTTTTTGAAAAACTGTTTTTT. Translation: CASSLSTDGAVFEKLFF.

This clonotype came up a few times. The chain joins TRBV7-2 to TRBJ2-7, with TRBD2 identical over 8 bases. V lost 7 bases, J lost 0 bases, and 8 bases stayed unmatched. CDR3 length: 15 amino acids. In germline, CDR1 is SGHTA, CDR2 FQGNSA. The CDR3 DNA is TGTGCCAGCACACTCTTTGCGGGAGGCTCCTACGAGCAGTACTTC. Translated: CASTLFAGGSYEQYF.

This clonotype was observed a single time. This chain uses TRBV20-1 with TRBJ2-3, with a weak D call TRBD1 (5 bases). V gave up 0 bases and J gave up 4 bases, with 11 bases separating them. The CDR3 contains 14 residues. Germline CDR1 and CDR2: DFQATT and SNEGSKA (reference sequence). The CDR3, as DNA: TGCAGTGCTAGAGATAGTAGGGGCCCAGATACGCAGTATTTT. Amino acid sequence: CSARDSRGPDTQYF.

This clonotype has only a few counts. The genes are TRBV4-3 and TRBJ2-1; no clear D. CDR1 and CDR2 from the germline V gene are LGHNA and YSLEER. Trimming shortened V by 0 bases and J by 7 bases, and 4 bases separated the two germline ends. This CDR3 has 12 residues. CDR3 loop: CASSQDSNEQFF. The DNA of the CDR3 is TGCGCCAGCAGCCAAGATTCAAATGAGCAGTTCTTC.

This clonotype turned up a few times. J is TRBJ2-1 and V is TRBV27; 12 positions match TRBD2. CDR1 and CDR2 (germline): MNHEY, SMNVEV (reference sequence). V lost 6 bases and J lost 9; bases outside the gene matches: 12. The CDR3 is made up of 16 amino acids. In DNA form, the CDR3 reads TGTGCCAGCAGCACCCCGACTAGCGGGAGAAGGGGTGAGCAGTTCTTC. Protein product: CASSTPTSGRRGEQFF.

The rearrangement joins TRBV20-1 to TRBJ2-1; D uncertain. The CDR3 is made up of 14 amino acids. Germline V gives CDR1 DFQATT, CDR2 SNEGSKA (reference sequence). Trimming pared 5 bases from V and 4 bases from J, leaving 15 bases between. The CDR3 region is CSAPSGVTYNEQFF. DNA of the CDR3: TGCAGTGCTCCTAGTGGGGTGACATACAATGAGCAGTTCTTC.